The rows below give T cell receptor beta chains drawn from one sample of a study of blood T cell repertoires in COVID-19. The repertoire was sequenced with immunoSEQ multiplex PCR; TCRdb's copy has only in-frame clones and lacks some. The sample has about 150,000 clones; roughly 85% are singletons. Sequencing input: peripheral blood. The receptors were gathered from a human donor with acute or convalescent COVID-19. The donor label of this sample is uncertain. Each CDR3 is given with its conserved first and last residue. A D gene is named only where the DNA matches it firmly. Part of the rows lack a size; the others show once, few, many or a class for expanded clones.

j_call v_call clone_size d_call cdr3_nt cdr3_aa
TRBJ1-2 TRBV19 . . TGTGCCAGTAGTATCTCCGCGGGGCCCTGGGGCTACACCTTC CASSISAGPWGYTF
TRBJ1-5 TRBV7-6 many . TGTGCCAGCAGCCTTCTACCCGCCCTTGGCAATCAGCCCCAGCATTTT CASSLLPALGNQPQHF
TRBJ1-2 TRBV10-3 . . TGTGCCATCAGTGTAGGGGTAGAGCCTAACTATGGCTACACCTTC CAISVGVEPNYGYTF
TRBJ1-1 TRBV5-4 . . TGTGCCAGCAGCAGTACAGAGAACACTGAAGCTTTCTTT CASSSTENTEAFF
TRBJ1-2 TRBV2 few . TGTGCCAGCACCGGTCTCTCGGGGAATGACTATGGCTACACCTTC CASTGLSGNDYGYTF
TRBJ1-2 TRBV6-5 . . TGTGCCAGCAGTTCATCCGGGATCCCGATGCCCTATGGCTACACCTTC CASSSSGIPMPYGYTF
TRBJ2-3 TRBV20-1 . TRBD2 TGCAGTGCTAGTTCCCTAGCGGGAGGGGCAGATACGCAGTATTTT CSASSLAGGADTQYF
TRBJ2-3 TRBV10-3 . TRBD2 TGTGCCATCACTCGGGAGGGAAACACAGATACGCAGTATTTT CAITREGNTDTQYF
TRBJ1-2 TRBV7-8 . . TGTGCCAGCAGCGGTTCCACAGGGCCCCTTAACTATGGCTACACCTTC CASSGSTGPLNYGYTF
TRBJ2-1 TRBV19 . TRBD1 TGTGCCAGTAGTACGACAGGGGGCTCCTACAATGAGCAGTTCTTC CASSTTGGSYNEQFF
TRBJ2-5 TRBV7-2 . . TGTGCCAGCAGCTTAGTAGTAACAGGGAGTGAGGAGACCCAGTACTTC CASSLVVTGSEETQYF
TRBJ1-5 TRBV5-1 . . TGCGCCAGCAGCTTGGAGGGCAGGGGATATCAGCCCCAGCATTTT CASSLEGRGYQPQHF
TRBJ1-5 TRBV19 . . TGTGCCAGTAGTATGTATTCGGGAGTTAGCAATCAGCCCCAGCATTTT CASSMYSGVSNQPQHF
TRBJ1-5 TRBV5-5 . . TGTGCCAGCAGCTTGATGGGGGCAGACCAGCCCCAGCATTTT CASSLMGADQPQHF
TRBJ1-1 TRBV10-3 . . TGTGCCATCAGTGAAATGGGGGAGGGCACTGAAGCTTTCTTT CAISEMGEGTEAFF
TRBJ2-5 TRBV11-3 . . TGTGCCAGCAGCTTACAGGGGGAGACCCAGTACTTC CASSLQGETQYF